Below, 3 T cell receptor beta chains from the same sample are listed, as sequenced in a study of breast tumors, draining lymph nodes, adjacent tissues. MiXCR, applied by TCRdb to the multiplex PCR reads, yields one record per CDR3 protein. The sample has approximately 230,000 distinct CDR3 sequences, nearly 35% seen once. The lymph nodes were axillary draining lymph nodes from breast cancer patients. Sequencing was performed on axillary lymph node tissue. Receptor source: a female donor with breast cancer. Some clones in this sample may be carry-over from other donors' samples.

The J gene is TRBJ1-3, the V gene TRBV6-5; 7 nucleotides line up with TRBD1. With 2 bases clipped from V and 8 bases from J, the junction kept 9 bases outside the gene matches. This CDR3 has 15 residues. Germline CDR1 MNHEY, CDR2 SVGAGI. The CDR3 region is CASSYVTGNSDTIYF. The CDR3 DNA is TGTGCCAGCAGTTACGTGACAGGGAATTCGGACACCATATATTTT.

The chain has TRBV2 and TRBJ2-2; D gene uncertain. This CDR3 has 14 residues. The ends were cut back, 6 bases at V and 1 base at J, with 9 bases in the middle. CDR1 SNHLY and CDR2 FYNNEI come from the germline V gene. CDR3 DNA sequence: TGTGCCAGCAGCGGTACCTGGAACACCGGGGAGCTGTTTTTT. Translation: CASSGTWNTGELFF.

The V call is TRBV7-8, the J call TRBJ1-2; 7 bases match TRBD1. V gave up 1 base and J gave up 4 bases; unmatched junction bases: 9. From germline, CDR1 is SGHVS and CDR2 FQNEAQ. The CDR3 length is 16 residues. The CDR3 DNA follows: TGTGCCAGCAGCTTAGATGCAGGGGGAATCAGCTATGGCTACACCTTC. Its protein product is CASSLDAGGISYGYTF.